This paragraph reports one T cell receptor beta chain. These data come from a study of patients and donors after allogeneic stem cell transplantation. TCRdb reanalysed the RT-PCR reads using MiXCR and keeps one entry per CDR3 protein. The table records 150,000 to 200,000 distinct CDR3 sequences, 35% to 50% of them present only once. The sample comprised blood, either unsorted or a sorted T cell fraction (not recorded which). The TCR was taken from a human donor who was either an allogeneic HSCT recipient or a stem cell or donor lymphocyte infusion donor (not recorded which). It is not recorded whose cells these are; they may come from a transplant donor.

CDR3 DNA sequence: TGTGCCAGCAGTTCGGACAGGGACACTGAAGCTTTCTTT. It encodes CASSSDRDTEAFF. The chain links TRBV27 to TRBJ1-1; 8 bases match TRBD1. The CDR3 covers 13 residues. Germline values: CDR1 MNHEY, CDR2 SMNVEV (reference sequence). V lost 4 bases, J lost 3 bases, and 1 base stayed unmatched.